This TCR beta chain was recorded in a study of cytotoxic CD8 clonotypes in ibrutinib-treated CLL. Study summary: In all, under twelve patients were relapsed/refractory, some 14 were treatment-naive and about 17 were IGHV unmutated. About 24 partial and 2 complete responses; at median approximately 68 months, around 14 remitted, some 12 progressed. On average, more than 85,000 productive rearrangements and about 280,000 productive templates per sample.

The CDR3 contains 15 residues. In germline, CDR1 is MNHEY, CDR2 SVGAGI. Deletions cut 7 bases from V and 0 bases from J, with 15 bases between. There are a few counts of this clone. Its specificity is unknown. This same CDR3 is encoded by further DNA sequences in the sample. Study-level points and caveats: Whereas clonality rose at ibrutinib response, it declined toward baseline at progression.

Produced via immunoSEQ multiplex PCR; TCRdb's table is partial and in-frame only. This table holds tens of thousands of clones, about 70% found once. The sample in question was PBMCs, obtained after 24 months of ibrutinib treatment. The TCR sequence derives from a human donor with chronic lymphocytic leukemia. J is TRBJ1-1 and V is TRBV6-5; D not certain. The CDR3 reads CASNKGGQLNTEAFF. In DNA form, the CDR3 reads TGTGCCAGCAACAAGGGAGGGCAGTTGAACACTGAAGCTTTCTTT.